This passage covers 25 T cell receptor beta chains from one sample sequenced in a study of T cells in Graves' hyperthyroidism and ophthalmopathy. What was amplified from RNA transcripts were TCR beta CDR3 regions. Initially, a first-round RT-PCR of the TCR CDR3 employed the HTBI primer set. Using its own MiXCR run on the multiplex PCR reads, TCRdb lists one record per CDR3 protein. The sample lists around 530,000 distinct CDR3 sequences; 17% were seen once. The sequencing input was blood. The receptors here all came from a woman younger than 35 with Graves' ophthalmopathy.

This clonotype turned up a few times. The chain couples TRBV7-8 to TRBJ2-2, with 8 positions matching TRBD1. The germline CDR1 and CDR2 sequences are SGHVS and FQNEAQ. The CDR3 consists of 15 residues. The V and J ends lost 1 base and 7 bases, in that order; junction bases with no gene match: 5. The CDR3 reads CASSLEQGDDGELFF. CDR3 bases: TGTGCCAGCAGCTTAGAACAGGGGGATGACGGGGAGCTGTTTTTT.

With regard to this clonotype: A much larger clone differs from this one at a single base, so this may be a read error. The chain joins TRBV4-3 to TRBJ2-7, with TRBD2 identical over 9 bases. CDR1 LGHNA and CDR2 YSLEER come from the germline V gene. Unmatched junction bases numbered 9, after V lost 2 bases and J lost 7 bases. The CDR3 is 15 residues long. CDR3 DNA: TGCGCCAGCAGCCAACAGCGGGGGGATGGGTATGAGCAGTACTTC. Its translation: CASSQQRGDGYEQYF.

This clonotype showed up just a few times. V and J are TRBV14 and TRBJ1-1; D is ambiguous. Germline CDR1 is SGHDN and CDR2 is FVKESK. V lost 0 bases and J lost 0, with 8 bases in between. The length of the CDR3 is 15 residues. This chain's CDR3 is CASSQDAGMNTEAFF. DNA for the CDR3: TGTGCCAGCAGCCAAGATGCGGGGATGAACACTGAAGCTTTCTTT.

The sample holds a few counts of this clonotype. For the CDR3, the DNA is TGCGCCAGCAGCCAGGTCCCCCCGGGAGATACGCAGTATTTT. The encoded protein is CASSQVPPGDTQYF. The V call is TRBV4-3, the J call TRBJ2-3; D remains ambiguous. Germline V gene data show CDR1 as LGHNA and CDR2 as YSLEER. The CDR3 runs to 14 residues. V lost 3 bases to trimming and J lost 5 bases, with 12 bases between them.

Ten or more counts support this clonotype. The rearrangement links TRBV12-3 or TRBV12-4 to TRBJ2-5, with D tentatively TRBD2 (6 bases). CDR3 length: 17 amino acids. Trimming removed 6 bases at V and 1 base at J, with 21 bases between. The CDR3 loop reads CASRPTSGWDFQETQYF. The CDR3 DNA follows: TGTGCCAGCAGACCCACGTCAGGATGGGACTTCCAAGAGACCCAGTACTTC.

The chain carries TRBV29-1 and TRBJ2-1; 12 bases fit TRBD2. J lost 6 bases, V lost 8 bases, and 5 bases had no gene match. Germline assignment: CDR1 SQVTM and CDR2 ANQGSEA. The CDR3 is made up of 13 amino acids. CDR3 protein: CSLWTSGTNEQFF. In DNA, the CDR3 is TGCAGCTTATGGACTAGCGGGACCAATGAGCAGTTCTTC.

This clonotype was detected ten times or more. The gene calls are TRBV7-6 and TRBJ2-1; 9 positions match TRBD1. This CDR3 contains 15 residues. Germline CDR1 SGHVS, CDR2 FNYEAQ. Germline trimming cut 3 bases from V and 6 bases from J; bases unmatched to any gene: 6. The CDR3: CASSFTPTGGNEQFF. The CDR3 DNA is TGTGCCAGCAGCTTTACTCCGACAGGGGGCAATGAGCAGTTCTTC.

In its sample, this clonotype was seen many times. V and J are TRBV11-1 and TRBJ2-3, with 10 bases identical to TRBD2. Germline V gene lookup returns CDR1 SGHAT and CDR2 FQDESV (reference sequence). The CDR3 is 15 residues long. Trimming took 4 bases from V and 2 from J; bases not matched to a gene: 3. The CDR3: CASSSTSGTTDTQYF. The CDR3 region has the DNA TGTGCCAGCAGCTCAACTAGCGGGACCACAGATACGCAGTATTTT.

This clonotype was picked up many times. The chain couples TRBV7-2 to TRBJ2-3; 7 bases match TRBD2. CDR1 and CDR2 from the germline V gene are SGHTA and FQGNSA. V dropped 3 bases and J dropped 1; count of bases not matched to a gene: 4. The CDR3 sequence is 15 residues long. This chain's CDR3 is CASSFMAGGTDTQYF. CDR3 sequence (DNA): TGTGCCAGCAGCTTCATGGCGGGAGGCACAGATACGCAGTATTTT. Based on the CDR3 plus reference TRBV7-2 and TRBJ2-3, the full variable domain is GAGVSQSPSNKVTEKGKDVELRCDPISGHTALYWYRQSLGQGLEFLIYFQGNSAPDKSGLPSDRFSAERTGGSVSTLTIQRTQQEDSAVYLCASSFMAGGTDTQYFGPGTRLTVL.

This clonotype was seen ten or more times. The chain's CDR3 is CASSGTSVYVEQYF. The CDR3 DNA follows: TGTGCCAGCTCAGGGACTAGCGTTTATGTCGAGCAGTACTTC. The chain is built from TRBV18 and TRBJ2-7; 10 bases are shared with TRBD2. Germline V lookup: CDR1 KGHSH, CDR2 LQKENI. Unmatched junction bases numbered 7, after V lost 5 bases and J lost 6 bases. This CDR3 comprises 14 residues.

This clonotype came up many times. The chain carries TRBV6-1 and TRBJ2-7; TRBD2 aligns across 7 bases. The CDR3 is made up of 15 amino acids. The V segment lost 4 bases and the J segment 2 bases; nucleotides outside the gene matches: 8. Looked up from germline, CDR1 is MNHNS and CDR2 is SASEGT. The CDR3 nucleotides read TGTGCCAGCAGTGGATACGCGGGGGAGACCTACGAGCAGTACTTC. Amino acid sequence: CASSGYAGETYEQYF.

About this clonotype: A much larger clone differs from this one at a single base, so this may be a read error. The chain couples TRBV5-1 to TRBJ2-7; D is possibly TRBD1 or TRBD2 (6 bases each). CDR3 length: 15 residues. Looked up from germline, CDR1 is SGHRS and CDR2 is YFSETQ. CDR3 loop: CASNLNGGTIYEQYF. For the CDR3, the DNA is TGCGCCAGCAACTTGAATGGCGGGACAATCTACGAGCAGTACTTC.

The chain employs TRBV12-3 or TRBV12-4 and TRBJ1-5; the match to TRBD1 covers 8 bases. V dropped 3 bases and J dropped 7; count of bases not matched to a gene: 5. The CDR3 has 14 amino acids. CDR3 residues: CASSFSRGHQPQHF. CDR3 DNA: TGTGCCAGCAGTTTCAGCAGGGGGCACCAGCCCCAGCATTTT.

This clonotype was seen repeatedly, ten times or more. The chain carries TRBV2 and TRBJ1-5; D is unclear. V shed 2 bases and J shed 0 bases, with 5 bases lying between them. CDR1 SNHLY and CDR2 FYNNEI come from the germline V gene. The CDR3 is made up of 14 amino acids. CDR3 in amino acids: CASSEHLSNQPQHF. The CDR3 DNA is TGTGCCAGCAGTGAACACCTTAGCAATCAGCCCCAGCATTTT.

The chain's CDR3 is CASSSTGGLAYEQYF. The CDR3, as DNA: TGTGCCAGCAGCTCCACCGGGGGGCTGGCCTACGAGCAGTACTTC. The chain joins TRBV7-3 to TRBJ2-7; D is possibly TRBD2 (7 bases). Trimming left V 4 bases short and J 2 bases short, with 15 bases between. The CDR3 sequence is 15 residues long. Germline-derived CDR1 and CDR2 are SGHTA and FQGTGA. Full variable domain (outside the CDR3, taken from reference TRBV7-3 and TRBJ2-7): GAGVSQTPSNKVTEKGKYVELRCDPISGHTALYWYRQSLGQGPEFLIYFQGTGAADDSGLPNDRFFAVRPEGSVSTLKIQRTERGDSAVYLCASSSTGGLAYEQYFGPGTRLTVT.

The rearrangement joins TRBV20-1 to TRBJ2-3; 11 nucleotides agree with TRBD2. Germline V gives CDR1 DFQATT, CDR2 SNEGSKA (reference sequence). With V trimmed by 0 bases and J by 0 bases, 5 bases remained unmatched. The CDR3 loop spans 17 amino acids. The CDR3 is CSARDFRTSGSTDTQYF. In DNA form, the CDR3 reads TGCAGTGCTAGAGATTTTCGGACTAGCGGGAGCACAGATACGCAGTATTTT.

At least ten counts were recorded for this clonotype. The V gene is TRBV27, the J gene TRBJ1-2; 7 positions match TRBD1. The germline gives CDR1 MNHEY, CDR2 SMNVEV (reference sequence). With V trimmed by 5 bases and J by 4 bases, 4 bases remained unmatched. The CDR3 sequence is 13 residues long. The chain's CDR3 is CASSEGALYGYTF. The CDR3 coding sequence is TGTGCCAGCAGTGAGGGGGCACTCTATGGCTACACCTTC.

This clonotype appeared many times. The chain uses TRBV6-1 and TRBJ1-1; D is unclear. The CDR3 covers 16 residues. CDR1 and CDR2 from the germline V gene are MNHNS and SASEGT. V was trimmed by 5 bases and J by 3 bases, leaving 19 bases between them. CDR3 sequence (DNA): TGTGCCAGCAGTACTTTAGGACGGACGGATTACACTGAAGCTTTCTTT. It translates to CASSTLGRTDYTEAFF.

This clonotype has at least ten counts. The gene calls are TRBV5-1 and TRBJ1-4, with D maybe TRBD1 (5 bases). The length of the CDR3 is 15 residues. V was cut by 0 bases and J by 6 bases, with 12 bases left in between. Germline V lookup: CDR1 SGHRS, CDR2 YFSETQ. The CDR3 DNA follows: TGCGCCAGCAGCTTGGGGGACCTAGCGGATGAAAAACTGTTTTTT. Its protein is CASSLGDLADEKLFF.

The rearrangement joins TRBV20-1 to TRBJ2-7; D is uncertain. The germline gives CDR1 DFQATT, CDR2 SNEGSKA (reference sequence). The CDR3 runs to 9 residues. As DNA, the CDR3 is TGCAGGGTAGGCTACGAGCAGTACTTC. Its protein is CRVGYEQYF.

The chain recombines TRBV28 with TRBJ2-1; TRBD2 aligns across 11 bases. In germline, CDR1 is MDHEN, CDR2 SYDVKM. Trimming removed 5 bases from V and 0 bases from J; junction bases left unmatched: 15. CDR3 length equals 20 residues. CDR3 coding DNA: TGTGCCAGCAGTGGTCCGGGACTAGCGGCTTCTTTTAACTCCTACAATGAGCAGTTCTTC. Translating it yields CASSGPGLAASFNSYNEQFF.

This clonotype was seen many times. The chain links TRBV2 to TRBJ2-1; no definite D call. The CDR3 runs 12 residues. Between the trimmed V and J ends, which lost 3 bases and 5 bases, there was a span of 5 bases. Looked up from germline, CDR1 is SNHLY and CDR2 is FYNNEI. The chain's CDR3 is CASSEINNEQFF. The CDR3 nucleotides read TGTGCCAGCAGTGAGATTAACAATGAGCAGTTCTTC.

This chain connects TRBV4-1 to TRBJ2-3; weak D call: TRBD1 (6 bases). V was shortened by 1 base and J by 5 bases, with 7 bases between the two germline ends. The CDR3 length is 13 residues. Germline CDR1 reads MGHRA; CDR2 reads YSYEKL. The CDR3 coding sequence is TGCGCCAGCAGCCAAGTACAGGGAGATACGCAGTATTTT. Translated, it gives CASSQVQGDTQYF.

This clonotype was recorded many times. The genes are TRBV7-2 and TRBJ1-5, with a weak D call TRBD1 (5 bases). Trimming removed 3 bases at V and 0 bases at J, with 15 bases between. Germline V gene lookup returns CDR1 SGHTA and CDR2 FQGNSA. The CDR3 length is 17 residues. CDR3 sequence: CASSFGTESYSNQPQHF. The CDR3 DNA is TGTGCCAGCAGCTTTGGGACGGAATCCTATAGCAATCAGCCCCAGCATTTT.

This clonotype was seen a few times. This chain joins TRBV6-1 and TRBJ1-1; 10 bases map to TRBD1. This CDR3 is 18 amino acids long. Per germline, CDR1 MNHNS and CDR2 SASEGT. V lost 2 bases, J lost 0 bases, and 9 bases stayed unmatched. The DNA of the CDR3 is TGTGCCAGCAGTGAATACCCCCCGGGACAGGGGTTGAACACTGAAGCTTTCTTT. Translating gives CASSEYPPGQGLNTEAFF.